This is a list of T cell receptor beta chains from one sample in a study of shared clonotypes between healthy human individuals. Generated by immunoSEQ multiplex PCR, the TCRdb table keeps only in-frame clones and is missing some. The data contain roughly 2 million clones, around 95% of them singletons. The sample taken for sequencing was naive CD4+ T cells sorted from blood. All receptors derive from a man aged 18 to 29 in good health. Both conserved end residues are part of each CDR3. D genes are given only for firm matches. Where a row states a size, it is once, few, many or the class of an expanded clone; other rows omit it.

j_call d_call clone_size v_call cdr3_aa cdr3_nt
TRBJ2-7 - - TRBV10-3 CAIADGAGNEQYF TGTGCCATCGCCGACGGGGCAGGGAACGAGCAGTACTTC
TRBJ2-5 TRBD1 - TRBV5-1 CASSSSPGQGETQYF TGCGCCAGCAGCTCCTCTCCGGGACAGGGGGAGACCCAGTACTTC
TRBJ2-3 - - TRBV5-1 CASTPDAADTQYF TGCGCCAGCACCCCCGACGCGGCAGATACGCAGTATTTT
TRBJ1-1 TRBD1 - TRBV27 CASSWWAGGAITEAFF TGTGCCAGCAGTTGGTGGGCAGGGGGCGCGATCACTGAAGCTTTCTTT
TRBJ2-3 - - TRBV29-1 CSVDDLARWSTDTQYF TGCAGCGTTGATGACCTCGCCAGGTGGAGCACAGATACGCAGTATTTT
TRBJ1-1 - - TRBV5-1 CASSSGVGTEAFF TGCGCCAGCAGCTCGGGGGTTGGCACTGAAGCTTTCTTT
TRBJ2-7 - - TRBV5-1 CASSRAGESYEQYF TGCGCCAGCAGCCGGGCCGGGGAGTCCTACGAGCAGTACTTC
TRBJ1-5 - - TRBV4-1 CASSQEVKLALQPQHF TGCGCCAGCAGCCAAGAAGTCAAACTAGCCCTCCAGCCCCAGCATTTT
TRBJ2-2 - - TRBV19 CASSMNGNTGELFF TGTGCCAGTAGTATGAATGGAAACACCGGGGAGCTGTTTTTT
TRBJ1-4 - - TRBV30 CAWSFAPNEKLFF TGTGCCTGGAGTTTTGCGCCTAATGAAAAACTGTTTTTT
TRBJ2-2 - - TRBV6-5 CASSYGQAGELFF TGTGCCAGCAGTTATGGTCAGGCCGGGGAGCTGTTTTTT
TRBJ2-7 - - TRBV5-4 CASSLDRANYEQYF TGTGCCAGCAGCTTGGATCGGGCCAACTACGAGCAGTACTTC
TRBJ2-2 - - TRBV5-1 CASSSADGSLPGELFF TGCGCCAGCAGCTCCGCTGACGGGAGTCTTCCCGGGGAGCTGTTTTTT
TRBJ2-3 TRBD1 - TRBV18 CASSQSPGTAVEQYF TGTGCCAGCTCCCAAAGTCCCGGGACAGCCGTGGAGCAGTATTTT
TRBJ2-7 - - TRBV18 CASSPAHEQYF TGTGCCAGCTCACCCGCGCACGAGCAGTACTTC
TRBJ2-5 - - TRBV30 CAWSGTSPETQYF TGTGCCTGGAGCGGGACCAGCCCCGAGACCCAGTACTTC
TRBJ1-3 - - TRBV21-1 CASGLRGLSGNTIYF TGTGCCAGCGGGTTAAGGGGGCTCTCTGGAAACACCATATATTTT
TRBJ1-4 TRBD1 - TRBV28 CASSPTGVREKLFF TGTGCCAGCAGTCCGACAGGGGTTAGGGAAAAACTGTTTTTT
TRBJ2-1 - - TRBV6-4 CASSEGAGVGYNEQFF TGTGCCAGCAGTGAGGGGGCAGGGGTCGGGTACAATGAGCAGTTCTTC
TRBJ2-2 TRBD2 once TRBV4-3 CASSQWGGLGTSNTGELFF TGCGCCAGCAGCCAATGGGGGGGACTAGGGACATCGAACACCGGGGAGCTGTTTTTT
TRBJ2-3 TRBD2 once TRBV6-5 CASSRLAVTDTQYF TGTGCCAGCAGTAGACTAGCGGTCACAGATACGCAGTATTTT
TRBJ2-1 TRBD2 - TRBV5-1 CASSFRTSGRATEQFF TGCGCCAGCAGCTTCCGGACTAGCGGGAGGGCCACTGAGCAGTTCTTC
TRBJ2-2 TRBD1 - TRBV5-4 CAISKQGDPNTGELFF TGTGCCATCTCAAAACAGGGGGACCCGAACACCGGGGAGCTGTTTTTT
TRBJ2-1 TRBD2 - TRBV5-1 CASSFSGGAGWYEQFF TGCGCCAGCAGCTTCTCCGGGGGGGCCGGTTGGTATGAGCAGTTCTTC
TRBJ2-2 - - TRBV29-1 CSAVTGANTGELFF TGCAGCGCAGTGACCGGGGCTAACACCGGGGAGCTGTTTTTT
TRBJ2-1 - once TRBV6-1 CASRTGGHSYNEQFF TGTGCCAGCCGGACGGGGGGACACTCCTACAATGAGCAGTTCTTC
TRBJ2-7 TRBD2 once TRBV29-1 CSVVAGVYNEQYF TGCAGCGTTGTAGCGGGAGTATACAACGAGCAGTACTTC
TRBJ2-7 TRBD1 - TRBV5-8 CASSWGQLGSYEQYF TGTGCCAGCAGCTGGGGACAGCTCGGTTCCTACGAGCAGTACTTC
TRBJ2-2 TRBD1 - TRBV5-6 CASSLGTGSPGELFF TGTGCCAGCAGCCTCGGGACAGGGTCACCCGGGGAGCTGTTTTTT